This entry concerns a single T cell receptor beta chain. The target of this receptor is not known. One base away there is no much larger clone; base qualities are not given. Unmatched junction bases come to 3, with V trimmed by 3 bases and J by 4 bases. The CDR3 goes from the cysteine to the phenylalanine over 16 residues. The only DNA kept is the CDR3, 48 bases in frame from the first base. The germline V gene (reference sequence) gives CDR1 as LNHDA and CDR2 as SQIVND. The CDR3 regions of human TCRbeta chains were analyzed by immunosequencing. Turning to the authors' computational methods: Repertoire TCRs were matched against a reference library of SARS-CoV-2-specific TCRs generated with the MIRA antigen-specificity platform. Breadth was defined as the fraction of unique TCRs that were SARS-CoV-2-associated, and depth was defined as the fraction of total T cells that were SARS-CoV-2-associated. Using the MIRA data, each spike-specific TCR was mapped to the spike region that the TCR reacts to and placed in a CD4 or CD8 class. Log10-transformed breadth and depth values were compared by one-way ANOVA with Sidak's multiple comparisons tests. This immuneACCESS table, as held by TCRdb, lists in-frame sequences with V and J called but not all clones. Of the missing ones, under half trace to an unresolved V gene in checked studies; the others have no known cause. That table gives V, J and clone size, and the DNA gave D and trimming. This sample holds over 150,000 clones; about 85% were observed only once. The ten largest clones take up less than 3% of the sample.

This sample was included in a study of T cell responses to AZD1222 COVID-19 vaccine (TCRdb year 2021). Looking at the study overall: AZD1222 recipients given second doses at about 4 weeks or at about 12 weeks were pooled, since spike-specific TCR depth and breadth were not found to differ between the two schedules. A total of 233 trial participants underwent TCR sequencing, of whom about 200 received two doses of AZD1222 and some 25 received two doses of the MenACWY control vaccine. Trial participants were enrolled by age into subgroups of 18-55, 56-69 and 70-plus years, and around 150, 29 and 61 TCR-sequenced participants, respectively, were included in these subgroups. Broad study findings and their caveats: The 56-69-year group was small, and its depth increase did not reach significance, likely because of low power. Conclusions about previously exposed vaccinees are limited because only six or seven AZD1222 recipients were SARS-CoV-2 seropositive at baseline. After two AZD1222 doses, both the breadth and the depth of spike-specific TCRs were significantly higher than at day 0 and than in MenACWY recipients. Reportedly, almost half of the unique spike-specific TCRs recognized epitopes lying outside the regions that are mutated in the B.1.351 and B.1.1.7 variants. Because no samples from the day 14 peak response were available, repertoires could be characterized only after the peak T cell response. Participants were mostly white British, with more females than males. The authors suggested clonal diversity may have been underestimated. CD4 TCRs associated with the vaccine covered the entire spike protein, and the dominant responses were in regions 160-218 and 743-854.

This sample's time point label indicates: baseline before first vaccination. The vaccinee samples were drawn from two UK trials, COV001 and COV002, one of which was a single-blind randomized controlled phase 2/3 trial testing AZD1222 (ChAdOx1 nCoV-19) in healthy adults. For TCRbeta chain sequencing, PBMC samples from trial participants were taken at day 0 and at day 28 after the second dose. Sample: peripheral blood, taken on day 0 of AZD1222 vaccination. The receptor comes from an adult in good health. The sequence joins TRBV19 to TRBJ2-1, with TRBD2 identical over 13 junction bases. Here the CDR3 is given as CASSIGTSGTYNEQFF. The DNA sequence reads TGTGCCAGTAGTATCGGGACTAGCGGGACGTACAATGAGCAGTTCTTC. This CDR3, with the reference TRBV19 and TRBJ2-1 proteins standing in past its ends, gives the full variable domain DGGITQSPKYLFRKEGQNVTLSCEQNLNHDAMYWYRQDPGQGLRLIYYSQIVNDFQKGDIAEGYSVSREKKESFPLTVTSAQKNPTAFYLCASSIGTSGTYNEQFFGPGTRLTVL.